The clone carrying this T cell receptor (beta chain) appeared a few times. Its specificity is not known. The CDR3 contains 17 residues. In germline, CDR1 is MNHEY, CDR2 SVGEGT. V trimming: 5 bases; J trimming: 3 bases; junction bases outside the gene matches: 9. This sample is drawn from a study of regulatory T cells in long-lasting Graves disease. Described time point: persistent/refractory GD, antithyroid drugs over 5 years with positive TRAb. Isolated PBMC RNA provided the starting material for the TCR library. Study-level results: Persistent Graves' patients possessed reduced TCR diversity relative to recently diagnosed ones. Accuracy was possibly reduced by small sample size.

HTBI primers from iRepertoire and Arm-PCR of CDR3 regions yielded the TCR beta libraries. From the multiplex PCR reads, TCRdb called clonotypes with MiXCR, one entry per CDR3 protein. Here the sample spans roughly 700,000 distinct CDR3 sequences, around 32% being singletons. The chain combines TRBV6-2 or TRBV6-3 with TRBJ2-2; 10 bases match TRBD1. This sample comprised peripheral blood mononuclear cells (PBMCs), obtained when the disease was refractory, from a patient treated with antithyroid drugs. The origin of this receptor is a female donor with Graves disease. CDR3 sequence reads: CASSEGQGVLDTGELFF. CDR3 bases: TGTGCCAGCAGTGAAGGACAGGGGGTGTTGGACACCGGGGAGCTGTTTTTT.